This T cell receptor (beta chain) is from a study of CD4 T cells in relation to SARS-CoV-2 and coronaviruses. Whole-study context: Negative control cultures got HIV-1 Nef peptides or no peptide. General study points: Around two thirds of donors had memory CD4+ clonotypes crossrecognizing SARS-CoV-2 and common cold coronavirus spike. The cross-reactivity analysis covered only spike protein, not other viral proteins.

Trimming stripped 7 bases from V and 6 bases from J, with 7 bases between. CDR1 and CDR2 (germline): MDHEN, SYDVKM. The CDR3 has 11 amino acids. CD4+ T cells from unexposed donors were obtained before the COVID-19 pandemic (2011-2018). After nine to ten days of culture, CD4+ T cells were isolated. Comments on this clone: Its cognate antigen is unknown.

Some clones are missing from TCRdb's copy, which holds only in-frame ones; the method was immunoSEQ multiplex PCR. The table lists around 22,000 clones, around 75% of them singletons. The V gene is TRBV28, the J gene TRBJ2-1; D is ambiguous. The sample consisted of CD4+ T cells from PBMCs, cultured in vitro. The source of this sequence is a human donor in good health. The CDR3 region is CASTRINEQFF. The DNA for the CDR3 is TGTGCCAGCACTCGGATCAATGAGCAGTTCTTC.